This T cell receptor beta chain was sequenced during a study of blood T cell repertoires in COVID-19 (TCRdb year 2020). For the wider study: Samples covering the acute and convalescent phases of COVID-19 were provided by collaborators in the United States, Italy and Spain. The prospective study material was composed of cDNA or gDNA derived from T cells, B-cell-depleted T cells, or PBMCs. Deeply sampled blood TCRbeta repertoires from subjects exposed to, actively infected with, or recovered from COVID-19 were included in the dataset. The repertoires were released in a freely available public database intended as a resource for research on the immune response to SARS-CoV-2. The samples were drawn from two sources: the first 160 participants of the ongoing ImmuneRACE study, and 1,000 to 1,500 subjects contributed by 6 global collaborators. A de-identified subject ID, COVID-19 status, age in years and sex were almost always included in the sample metadata. HLA class I and class II types, where available, came from metadata supplied by the sample provider rather than from assay-based typing.

The investigation overall reported the following: How much clinical and demographic metadata was included differed by source and by participant, and the metadata was provided uncurated.

CDR1 and CDR2 are read off the germline V gene as SQVTM and ANQGSEA. Taken from cysteine to phenylalanine, the CDR3 has 11 residues. Just the 33-base CDR3 DNA is kept, in frame starting at base 1. V gives up 7 bases and J gives up 6 bases, and the segment between their germline ends measures 12 bases. About this clone: The specificity of this receptor is unknown. There are no base qualities to consult, and no much larger clone falls within one base.

One collaborating source in Seattle enrolled patients during active infection and followed them longitudinally through the course of disease. Collaborating institutions collected whole blood in K2EDTA tubes following their own protocols. Collaborator samples were shipped for TCRbeta analysis as frozen whole blood, isolated PBMCs, or DNA extracted from either sample type. TCRbeta CDR3 regions were amplified from genomic DNA using the immunoSEQ Assay, a bias-controlled multiplex PCR. The original methods were these. Nucleated cell counts per sample were estimated from amplification of reference gene primers within the assay. To quantify the absolute abundance of each unique TCRbeta CDR3 rearrangement, sequence reads were collapsed and filtered. For each sample, productive Simpson clonality was calculated as the square root of Simpson's diversity index over productive rearrangements. Sourced from immuneACCESS, this table was stored by TCRdb with only in-frame sequences that have V and J called. A share of the clones is absent; for the studies checked, an unresolved V gene accounts for under half, and the remainder has no known explanation. That table is the source of V, J and clone size, and D and trimming were worked out from the DNA. This sample comprises 300,000 to 450,000 clones, around 90% of them detected only once. Around 3.9% of the sample goes to the ten largest clones.

The receptor was derived from a woman aged 55-70 years with COVID-19, enrolled during active disease. The V gene is TRBV29-1 and the J gene is TRBJ1-2; the D gene is perhaps TRBD1, from 5 matching bases. Sequences were obtained from peripheral blood. The sequenced DNA is TGCAGCGCGAAACAGGAAAATGGCTACACCTTC. It translates to CSAKQENGYTF.